This T cell receptor (beta chain) derives from a study of cytomegalovirus exposure and HLA in healthy donors. Study in general: When fewer than 500 donors were genotyped, roughly 78% of them were found to fall in the Caucasian-associated ancestry cluster. Regarding the study as a whole: Later on, a genetic analysis was performed. It linked a missense variant in DCLRE1C with V- and J-gene trimming of TCR beta. Some highly shared sequence variants likely arose as a pipeline artifact.

The CDR3 runs to 13 residues. Trimming removed 2 bases at V and 5 bases at J, with 8 bases between. The germline V gene encodes CDR1 SEHNR and CDR2 FQNEAQ (reference sequence). The study ran its PCR with 60 Vbeta and 13 Jbeta primers. Libraries were prepared by immunoSEQ multiplex PCR; TCRdb keeps only in-frame clonotypes and omits some of them. The table lists 150,000 or so clones, around 79% of them singletons. Details on this clone: Its antigen is undetermined.

The clonotype comes from a man aged 30-40 years in good health and CMV-seropositive. The V call is TRBV7-9, the J call TRBJ2-3, with a tentative D call TRBD2 (6 bases). Source material: PBMCs. CDR3 sequence (DNA): TGTGCCAGCAGCTTACTTAGCGGAGATACGCAGTATTTT. It codes for CASSLLSGDTQYF. Supplemented by reference TRBV7-9 and TRBJ2-3, the full variable domain reads DTGVSQNPRHKITKRGQNVTFRCDPISEHNRLYWYRQTLGQGPEFLTYFQNEAQLEKSRLLSDRFSAERPKGSFSTLEIQRTEQGDSAMYLCASSLLSGDTQYFGPGTRLTVL.